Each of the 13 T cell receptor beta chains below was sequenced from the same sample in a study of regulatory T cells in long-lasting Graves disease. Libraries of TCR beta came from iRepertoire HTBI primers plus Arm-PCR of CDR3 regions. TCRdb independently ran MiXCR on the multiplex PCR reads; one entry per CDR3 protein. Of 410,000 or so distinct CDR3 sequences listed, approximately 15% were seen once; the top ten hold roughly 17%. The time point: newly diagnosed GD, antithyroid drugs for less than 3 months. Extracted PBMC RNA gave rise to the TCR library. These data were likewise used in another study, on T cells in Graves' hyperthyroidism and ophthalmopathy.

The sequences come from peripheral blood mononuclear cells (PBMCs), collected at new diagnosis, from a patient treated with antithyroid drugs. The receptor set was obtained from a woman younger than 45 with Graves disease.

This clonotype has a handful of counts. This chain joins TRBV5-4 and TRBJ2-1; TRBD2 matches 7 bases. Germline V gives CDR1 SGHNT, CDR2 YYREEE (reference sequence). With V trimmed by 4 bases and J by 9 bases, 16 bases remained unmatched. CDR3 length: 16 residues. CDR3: CASSPDPGVAGTEQFF. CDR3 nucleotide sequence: TGTGCCAGCAGCCCCGACCCGGGGGTAGCGGGCACTGAGCAGTTCTTC. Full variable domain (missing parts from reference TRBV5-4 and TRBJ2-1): ETGVTQSPTHLIKTRGQQVTLRCSSQSGHNTVSWYQQALGQGPQFIFQYYREEENGRGNFPPRFSGLQFPNYSSELNVNALELDDSALYLCASSPDPGVAGTEQFFGPGTRLTVL.

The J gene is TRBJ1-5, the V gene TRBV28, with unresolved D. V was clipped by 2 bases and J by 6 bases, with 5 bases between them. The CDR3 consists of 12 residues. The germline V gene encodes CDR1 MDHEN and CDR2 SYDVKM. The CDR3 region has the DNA TGTGCCAGCAGTTTAACAGCTCAGCCCCAGCATTTT. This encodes CASSLTAQPQHF.

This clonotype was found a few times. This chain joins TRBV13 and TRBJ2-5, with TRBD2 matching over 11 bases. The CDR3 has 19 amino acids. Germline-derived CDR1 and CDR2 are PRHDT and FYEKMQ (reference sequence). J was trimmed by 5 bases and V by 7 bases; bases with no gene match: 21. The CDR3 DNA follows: TGTGCCAGCAACGTCCTCCGTGGACTAGCGGGTTTAAAGAGGGAGACCCAGTACTTC. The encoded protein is CASNVLRGLAGLKRETQYF.

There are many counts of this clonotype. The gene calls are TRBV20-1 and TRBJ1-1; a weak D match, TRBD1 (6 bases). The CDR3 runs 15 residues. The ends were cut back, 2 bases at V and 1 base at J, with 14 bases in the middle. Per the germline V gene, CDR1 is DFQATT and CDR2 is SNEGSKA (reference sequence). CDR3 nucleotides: TGCAGTGCTAGATTAACAGGGCTCAGGAACACTGAAGCTTTCTTT. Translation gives CSARLTGLRNTEAFF.

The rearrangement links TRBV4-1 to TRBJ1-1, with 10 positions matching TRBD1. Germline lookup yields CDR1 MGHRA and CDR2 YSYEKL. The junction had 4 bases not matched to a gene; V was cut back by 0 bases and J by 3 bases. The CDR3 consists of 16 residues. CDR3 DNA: TGCGCCAGCAGCCAAGACCCGGACAGGGGGGACACTGAAGCTTTCTTT. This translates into CASSQDPDRGDTEAFF.

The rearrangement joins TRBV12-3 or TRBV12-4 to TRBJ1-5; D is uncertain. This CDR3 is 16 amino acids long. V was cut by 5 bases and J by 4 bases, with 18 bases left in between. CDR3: CASSPNWGSHNQPQHF. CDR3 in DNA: TGTGCCAGCAGTCCGAACTGGGGAAGCCATAATCAGCCCCAGCATTTT.

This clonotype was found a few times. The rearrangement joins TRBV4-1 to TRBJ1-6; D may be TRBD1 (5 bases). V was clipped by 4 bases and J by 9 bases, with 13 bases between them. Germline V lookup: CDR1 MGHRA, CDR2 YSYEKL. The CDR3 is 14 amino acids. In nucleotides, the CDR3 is TGCGCCAGCAGCCCGGGGACGGTCGGTTCACCCCTCCACTTT. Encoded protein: CASSPGTVGSPLHF.

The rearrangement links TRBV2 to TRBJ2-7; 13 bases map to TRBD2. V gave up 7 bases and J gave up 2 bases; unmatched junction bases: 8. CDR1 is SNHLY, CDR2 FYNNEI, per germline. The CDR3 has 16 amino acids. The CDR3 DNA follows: TGTGCCAGCACCCCGGGACTAGCGGGATCAGCCTACGAGCAGTACTTC. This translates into CASTPGLAGSAYEQYF.

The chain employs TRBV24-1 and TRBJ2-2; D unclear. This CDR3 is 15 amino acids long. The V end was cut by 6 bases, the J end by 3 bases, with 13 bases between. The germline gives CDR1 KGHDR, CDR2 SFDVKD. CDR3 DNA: TGTGCCACCAGTACCACGGACGAAGACACCGGGGAGCTGTTTTTT. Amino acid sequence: CATSTTDEDTGELFF.

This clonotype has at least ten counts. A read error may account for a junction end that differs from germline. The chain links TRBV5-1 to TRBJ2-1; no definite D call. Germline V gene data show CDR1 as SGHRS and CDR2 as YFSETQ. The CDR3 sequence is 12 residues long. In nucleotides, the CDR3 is TGTGCCAGCAGCTTGGTTAGGAATGAGCAGTTCTTC. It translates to CASSLVRNEQFF.

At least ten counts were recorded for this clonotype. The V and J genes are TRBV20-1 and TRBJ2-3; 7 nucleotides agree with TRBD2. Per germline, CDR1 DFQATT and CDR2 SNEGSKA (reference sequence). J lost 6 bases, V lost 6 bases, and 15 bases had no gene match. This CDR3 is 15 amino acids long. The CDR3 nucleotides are TGCAGTGCCGTACTAAGAGTACGCGGGGGTGATACGCAGTATTTT. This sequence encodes CSAVLRVRGGDTQYF.

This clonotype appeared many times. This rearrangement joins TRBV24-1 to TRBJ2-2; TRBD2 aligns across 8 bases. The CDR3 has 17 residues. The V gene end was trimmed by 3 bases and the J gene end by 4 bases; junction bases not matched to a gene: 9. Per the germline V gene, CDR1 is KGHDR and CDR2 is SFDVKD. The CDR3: CATSDLRTSPSTGELFF. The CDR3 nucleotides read TGTGCCACCAGTGATCTGCGGACTAGCCCGAGCACCGGGGAGCTGTTTTTT.

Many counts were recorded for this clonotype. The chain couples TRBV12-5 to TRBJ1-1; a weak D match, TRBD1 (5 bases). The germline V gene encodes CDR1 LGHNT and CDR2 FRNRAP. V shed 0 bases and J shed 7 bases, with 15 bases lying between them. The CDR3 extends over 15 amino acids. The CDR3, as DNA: TGTGCTAGTGGTTTGGTTCTTGGGGGTGTCAGTGAAGCTTTCTTT. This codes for CASGLVLGGVSEAFF.